This TCR beta chain originates from a study of T cell changes during pregnancy in multiple sclerosis. The germline V and J ends were trimmed by 0 bases and 4 bases, with 5 bases remaining between them. Germline loops: CDR1 SGHNT, CDR2 YYREEE (reference sequence). The CDR3 runs 13 residues. Sequenced by immunoSEQ multiplex PCR; TCRdb stores in-frame clones only, minus some. This sample carries around 110,000 clones, 75% to 95% of them seen once, and the ten largest clones take 1.6%. The genes are TRBV5-4 and TRBJ2-1; no clear D. The sample was peripheral blood, taken before pregnancy. The sequence was obtained from a female donor with multiple sclerosis, enrolled in a pregnancy study. The chain's CDR3 is CASSLGPYNEQFF. The DNA of the CDR3 is TGTGCCAGCAGCTTGGGGCCGTACAATGAGCAGTTCTTC.